This T cell receptor (beta chain) is drawn from a study of cytomegalovirus exposure and HLA in healthy donors. This CDR3 spans 16 amino acids. Trimming at V came to 2 bases and at J to 6 bases, leaving 12 bases not matched to a gene. Germline assignment: CDR1 MGHRA and CDR2 YSYEKL. TCRdb keeps only in-frame clones here, not all; method: immunoSEQ multiplex PCR. This table has about 82,000 clones, about 92% appearing once. The genes are TRBV4-1 and TRBJ1-1; 7 bases agree with TRBD1. Source material: PBMCs. The receptor was isolated from a man aged 18 to 29 in good health and CMV-seronegative. The CDR3 DNA reads TGCGCCAGCAGCCAACCAACAGGGGTCGCCGGGCCTGAAGCTTTCTTT. Protein product: CASSQPTGVAGPEAFF.